This T cell receptor beta chain emerged from a study of technical replicates of blood from a handful of donors. Profiling relied on immunoSEQ multiplex PCR, and the TCRdb table lists in-frame clones only, not all of them. Found here are some 60,000 clones, 89% of them singletons; the top ten hold about 5%. Per germline, CDR1 SGHTA and CDR2 FQGTGA. The CDR3 has 17 residues. V was clipped by 4 bases and J by 7 bases; unmatched bases: 14. Sequencing used PBMCs. This TCR derives from a human donor in good health. Some clones in this sample may be carry-over from other donors' samples. V usage is TRBV7-3 and J usage is TRBJ2-1, with TRBD2 matching over 9 bases. DNA for the CDR3: TGTGCCAGCAGCTCAGTGGGCGGGAGGGCCGGGGGGAATGAGCAGTTCTTC. It specifies CASSSVGGRAGGNEQFF.